The sequence of this T cell receptor (beta chain) was determined in a study of beta chain features in type 1 diabetes (dated by TCRdb to 2017 to 2018). About the investigation overall: Patients and healthy donors did not differ in mean age, gender distribution, total cell number or subset yield. A total of around 110,000,000 sorted cells were examined across all samples, and a strong correlation was observed between cell number per subset and RNA yield. The study compared the TCRB repertoires of sorted circulating CD4+ T cell subsets in recently diagnosed type 1 diabetes patients with those in matched healthy donors. Naive and central memory subsets were obtained from all 30 or so donors, but regulatory and stem cell-like memory subsets were isolated from only 8 patients and 8 healthy donors.

All of the isolated RNA was reverse transcribed with the High Capacity cDNA Reverse Transcription Kit, so expressed TCRB transcripts were sequenced. Naive, central memory and regulatory T cell samples underwent deep immunoSEQ sequencing, averaging about 3.57 million total reads per sample. After sorted cells were lysed in RLT buffer, RNA was extracted with DNase-treated RNeasy Micro or Mini kits, with the choice depending on cell number. Each cell subset was processed on its own to prevent cross-contamination, while patient and healthy donor samples were processed together. The immunoSEQ multiplex PCR was used to amplify TCRB sequences from cDNA, yielding 87-bp fragments that span the CDR3 region. The amplicons were sequenced using the Illumina HiSeq platform. Concerning the study's data processing: PCR bias was computationally corrected using synthetic template baselines, reads within Hamming distance 2 were collapsed, and singletons that could not be merged were discarded. Reads were aligned against IMGT so that V, D and J genes, CDR3 length and insertions or deletions at six rearrangement sites could be assigned. Clonotype counts were normalized to sorted cell number within each subset before computing true diversity and Gini coefficients with the tcR R package. The overlap coefficient, calculated on TCRB nucleotide sequences, was used to quantify repertoire sharing. Out-of-frame TCRB sequences from naive cells were analyzed as a proxy for the pre-selection repertoire. TCRdb retrieved this table from immuneACCESS and kept in-frame rearrangements only. Not all clones are present; in checked studies, unresolved V genes account for under half, and no reason is known for the remainder. V, J and clone size were drawn from that table, and D and trimming were deduced from the DNA. The sample yields nearly 700,000 clones; 13% were counted once. Jointly, the top ten make up less than 0.025% of the sample.

The germline V gene yields MNHEY for CDR1 and SVGAGI for CDR2. The cysteine opens and the phenylalanine closes a CDR3 of 13 amino acids. The entry retains the CDR3 DNA only, 39 bases that are in frame from base 1. V loses 8 bases, J loses 6 bases, and the germline ends lie 14 bases apart. Each donor gave one peripheral blood draw, roughly 0.11 L on average, collected into heparinised tubes. Naive, central memory, regulatory and stem cell-like memory CD4+ T cells were sorted on a BD FACSAria II using a panel including CD45RO, CCR7, CD25, CD127, CD95 and CD27. Purity was above 95% for every sorted population. PBMCs were isolated right away by Lymphoprep density gradient centrifugation and were stained directly, without culture. So that batch effects would be minimized, each experiment stained and sorted samples in pairs, pairing one healthy donor with one patient. The sample holds a few counts of this clone. Its antigen has not been determined. There are no base qualities to consult, and no much larger clone falls within one base.

General study outcomes and caveats: Naive, central memory and regulatory TCRB repertoires appeared more similar among patients than among healthy donors. PCR may preferentially amplify shorter templates, but because patient and control samples were amplified and corrected together, any resulting skew would affect both groups equally. At VDJ recombination sites, type 1 diabetes patients had fewer insertions and more deleted nucleotides, which implies abnormalities in thymic rearrangement. A moderate but significant shortening of TCRB CDR3 length was observed in type 1 diabetes patients in all four CD4+ subsets. Only small numbers of individuals were included in the HLA sub-analyses, which left unresolved whether HLA type had any influence on TCRB rearrangement. Sequencing cDNA rather than genomic DNA could over-represent highly expressing activated cells, although activation and CD3 levels did not differ between groups.

Recombination connected TRBV6-5 to TRBJ1-5; TRBD1 is a possible D gene, resting on 6 matching bases. The clonotype comes from a man between 18 and 35 years old with type 1 diabetes. The sequenced material came from naive CD4+ T cells from blood. The cell subset or site tag for this specimen amounts to: true naive CD4+ T cells. The DNA sequence reads TGTGCCAGCCGACAGGCCCATGCTCAGCCCCAGCATTTT. It specifies CASRQAHAQPQHF.